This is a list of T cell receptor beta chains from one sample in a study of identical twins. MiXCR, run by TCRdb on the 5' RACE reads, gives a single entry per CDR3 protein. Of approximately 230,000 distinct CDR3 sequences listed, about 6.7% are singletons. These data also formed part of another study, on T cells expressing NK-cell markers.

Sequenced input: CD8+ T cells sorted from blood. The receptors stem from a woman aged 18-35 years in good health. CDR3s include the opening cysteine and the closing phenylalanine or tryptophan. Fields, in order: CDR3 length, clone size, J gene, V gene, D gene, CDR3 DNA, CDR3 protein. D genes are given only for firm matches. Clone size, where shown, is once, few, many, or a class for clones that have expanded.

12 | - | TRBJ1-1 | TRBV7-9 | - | TGTGCCAGCAGCCCCGACCTCACTGAAGCTTCCTTT | CASSPDLTEASF
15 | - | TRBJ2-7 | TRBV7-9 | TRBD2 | TGTGCCAGCAGCTTAGCTAGCGGGAGCTTTTACGAGCAGTACTTC | CASSLASGSFYEQYF
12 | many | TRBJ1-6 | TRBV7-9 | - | TGTGCCAGCAGCTTGGGGACACAACCCCTCCACTTT | CASSLGTQPLHF
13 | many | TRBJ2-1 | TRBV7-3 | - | TGTGCCAGCAGCCCCGTGGAGGAAAATGAGCAGTTCTTC | CASSPVEENEQFF
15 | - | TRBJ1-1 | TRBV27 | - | TGTGCCAGCAGTCCCCAGGGGTCGGGGAACACTGAAGCTTTCTTT | CASSPQGSGNTEAFF
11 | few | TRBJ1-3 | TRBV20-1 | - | TGCAGTGCTAAGACCGGAAACACCATATATTTT | CSAKTGNTIYF
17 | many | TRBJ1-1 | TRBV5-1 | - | TGCGCCAGCAGCTCGGGACCCTTGACGGGGGAGAACACTGAAGCTTTCTTT | CASSSGPLTGENTEAFF
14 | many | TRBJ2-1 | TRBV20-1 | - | TGCAGTGCCAAACAGCGGAGCTCCTACAATGAGCAGTTCTTC | CSAKQRSSYNEQFF
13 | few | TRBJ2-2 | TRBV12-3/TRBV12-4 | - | TGTGCCAGCAACGGCGCTAACACCGGGGAGCTGTTTTTT | CASNGANTGELFF
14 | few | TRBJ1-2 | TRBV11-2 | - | TGTGCCAGCAGCGGGTTGACAGAAAACTATGGCTACACCTTC | CASSGLTENYGYTF
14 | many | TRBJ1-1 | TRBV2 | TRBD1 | TGTGCCAGTAAGGGGACAGCCATGAACACTGAAGCTTTCTTT | CASKGTAMNTEAFF
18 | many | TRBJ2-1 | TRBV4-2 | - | TGTGCCAGCAGCCAAGATTGGGGGGGGCGGTACTCCTACAATGAGCAGTTCTTC | CASSQDWGGRYSYNEQFF
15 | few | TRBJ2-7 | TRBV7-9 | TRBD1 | TGTGCCAGCAGCTCGCGGCAGGGGGAACACTACGAGCAGTACTTC | CASSSRQGEHYEQYF
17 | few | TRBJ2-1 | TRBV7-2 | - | TGTGCCAGCAGCTTAGCCTACGGACTACCAACCTACAATGAGCAGTTCTTC | CASSLAYGLPTYNEQFF
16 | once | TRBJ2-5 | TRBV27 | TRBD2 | TGTGCCAGCAGTTTATTTGGTCTAGCGGGAGTGGAGACCCAGTACTTC | CASSLFGLAGVETQYF
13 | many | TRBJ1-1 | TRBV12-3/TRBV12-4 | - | TGTGCCAGCAGGGGACCTCCGAACACTGAAGCTTTCTTT | CASRGPPNTEAFF
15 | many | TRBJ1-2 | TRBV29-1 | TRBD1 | TGCAGCGTTGTCGGACAGGGGGGGAACAACTATGGCTACACCTTC | CSVVGQGGNNYGYTF
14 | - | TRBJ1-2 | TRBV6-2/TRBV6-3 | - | TGTGCCAGCACCGTCTCCCAGGGTTTCTATGGCTACACCTTC | CASTVSQGFYGYTF
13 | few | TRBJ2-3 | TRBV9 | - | TGTGCCAGCAGAGGCGTGAGCACAGATACGCAGTATTTT | CASRGVSTDTQYF
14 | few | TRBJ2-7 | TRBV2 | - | TGTGCCAGCTCCGGGGGGCTCATCTCCTACGAGCAGTACTTC | CASSGGLISYEQYF
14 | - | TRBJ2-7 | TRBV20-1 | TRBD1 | TGCAGTGCTTCAAGGACAGGGCTTGGGTACGAGCAGTACTTC | CSASRTGLGYEQYF
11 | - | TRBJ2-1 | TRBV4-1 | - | TGCGCCGGTAGGACAGCCAATGAGCAGTTCTTC | CAGRTANEQFF
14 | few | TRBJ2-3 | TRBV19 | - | TGTGCCACTGGCCCCAGGGGAGGGACAGATACGCAGTATTTT | CATGPRGGTDTQYF
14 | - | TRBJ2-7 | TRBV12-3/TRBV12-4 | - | TGTGCCAGCAGTTTCGGGACACAGCCTGTCGAGCAGTACTTC | CASSFGTQPVEQYF
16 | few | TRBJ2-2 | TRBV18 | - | TGTGCCAGCTCACCACTTTTAAGGGATTTCACCGGGGAGCTGTTTTTT | CASSPLLRDFTGELFF
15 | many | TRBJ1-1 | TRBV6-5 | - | TGTGCCAGCAGTTACGGGGGACAAGTAAGGGGGGAAGCTTTCTTT | CASSYGGQVRGEAFF
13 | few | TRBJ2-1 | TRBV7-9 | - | TGTGCCAGCAGCCTGGAGGGGCTCAATGAGCAGTTCTTC | CASSLEGLNEQFF
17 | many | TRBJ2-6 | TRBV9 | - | TGTGCCAGCAGCGTAGAGCGACACCTCTCTGGGGCCAACGTCCTGACTTTC | CASSVERHLSGANVLTF
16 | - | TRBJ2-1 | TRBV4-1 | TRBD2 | TGCGCCAGCAGCCAAGTTAGTAGCGGGAGTATATATGAGCAGTTCTTC | CASSQVSSGSIYEQFF
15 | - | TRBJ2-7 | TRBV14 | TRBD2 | TGTGCCAGCAGCCCCCGGACTAGCGGGCTCCACGAGCAGTACTTC | CASSPRTSGLHEQYF
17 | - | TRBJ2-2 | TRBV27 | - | TGTGCCAGCAGCTCACCCCAGGGGCGAGTAGGCACCGGGGAGCTGTTTTTT | CASSSPQGRVGTGELFF
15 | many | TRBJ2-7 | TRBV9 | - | TGTGCCAGCAGCCCTTGGGGGGACCCCCACTACGAGCAGTACTTC | CASSPWGDPHYEQYF
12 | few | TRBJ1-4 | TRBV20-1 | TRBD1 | TGCAGCCCGAGGGGGCCCGATGAAAAACTGTTTTTT | CSPRGPDEKLFF
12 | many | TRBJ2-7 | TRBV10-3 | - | TGTGCCACCGGGCCCGGAGACTACGAGCAGTACTTC | CATGPGDYEQYF
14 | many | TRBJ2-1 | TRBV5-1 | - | TGCGCCAGCACCCCGGGGCGCCGGGGGAATGAGCAGTTCTTC | CASTPGRRGNEQFF
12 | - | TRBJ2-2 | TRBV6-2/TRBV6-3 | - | TGTGCCAGCAGTTATGTTGGAGGGGAGCTGTTTTTT | CASSYVGGELFF
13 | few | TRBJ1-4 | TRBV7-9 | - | TGTGCCAGCAGTACTGACTTCGGTGAAAAACTGTTTTTT | CASSTDFGEKLFF
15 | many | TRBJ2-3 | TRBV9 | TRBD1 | TGTGCCAGCAGTCGCCGGGACAGGGAACTAGATACGCAGTATTTT | CASSRRDRELDTQYF
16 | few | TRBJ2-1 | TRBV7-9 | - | TGTGCCAGCAGCCTAAGCCCCGGGCCTAATGGGAATGAGCAGTTCTTC | CASSLSPGPNGNEQFF
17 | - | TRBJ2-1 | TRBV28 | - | TGTGCCAGCAGTTTTCCGGGCCAACTAGCCGCTACGGATGAGCAGTTCTTC | CASSFPGQLAATDEQFF
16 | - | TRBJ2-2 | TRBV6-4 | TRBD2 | TGTGCCAGCAGTGACAGCGTCTCAGCGGGGTCCGGGGAGCTGTTTTTT | CASSDSVSAGSGELFF
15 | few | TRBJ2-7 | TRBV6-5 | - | TGTGCCAGCAGTTACACAGCGGAGCGGACCTACGAGCAGTACTTC | CASSYTAERTYEQYF
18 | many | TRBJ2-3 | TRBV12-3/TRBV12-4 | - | TGTGCCAGCAGTTTAGCGGCCGGACCACCCACTAGCACAGATACGCAGTATTTT | CASSLAAGPPTSTDTQYF
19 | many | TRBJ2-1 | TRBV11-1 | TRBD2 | TGTGCCAGCAGCAAAGGTTCTAGCGGGGGCCAGCCTGGGTCCAATGAGCAGTTCTTC | CASSKGSSGGQPGSNEQFF
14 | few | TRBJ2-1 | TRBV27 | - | TGTGCCAGCAGAAGGGATTACGGCCCCAATGAGCAGTTCTTC | CASRRDYGPNEQFF
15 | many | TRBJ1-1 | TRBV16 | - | TGTGCCAGCAGCCTGGGGCGGGGCGGGGGCTCTGAAGCTTTCTTT | CASSLGRGGGSEAFF
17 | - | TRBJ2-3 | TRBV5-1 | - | TGCGCCAGCAGCTTGGAGGTCGGGCGGGGCGGCACAGATACGCAGTATTTT | CASSLEVGRGGTDTQYF
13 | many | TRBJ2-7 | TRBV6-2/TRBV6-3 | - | TGTGCCAGCAGTTACTGGGTCGGGAACGAGCAGTACTTC | CASSYWVGNEQYF
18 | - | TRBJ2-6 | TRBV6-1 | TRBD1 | TGTGCCAGCAGTCCGCCGGGACAGGGTTGGTCTGGGGCCAACGTCCTGACTTTC | CASSPPGQGWSGANVLTF
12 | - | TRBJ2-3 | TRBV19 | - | TGTGCCAGTAGAGGTGCGGCAGATACGCAGTATTTT | CASRGAADTQYF
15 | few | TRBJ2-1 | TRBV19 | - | TGTGCCAGTAGTATAGATCCGGGAGAAGTTAATGAGCAGTTCTTC | CASSIDPGEVNEQFF
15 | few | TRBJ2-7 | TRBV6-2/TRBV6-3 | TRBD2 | TGTGCCAGCAGTTACGGCCGGGACGGGGGGATACAGCAGTACTTC | CASSYGRDGGIQQYF
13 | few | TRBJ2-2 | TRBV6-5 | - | TGTGCCAGCAGTTACGGGTACACCGGGGAGCTGTTTTTT | CASSYGYTGELFF
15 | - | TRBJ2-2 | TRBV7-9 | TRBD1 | TGTGCCAGCAGCTTCGACAGGGGTGGTACCGGGGAGCTGTTTTTT | CASSFDRGGTGELFF
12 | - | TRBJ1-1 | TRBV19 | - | TGTGCCAGTAGAGCGAAGAGACTTGAAGCTTTCTTT | CASRAKRLEAFF
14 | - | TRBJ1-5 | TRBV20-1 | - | TGCAGTGCTAGGTCGACAGAGGGGCATCAGCCCCAGCATTTT | CSARSTEGHQPQHF